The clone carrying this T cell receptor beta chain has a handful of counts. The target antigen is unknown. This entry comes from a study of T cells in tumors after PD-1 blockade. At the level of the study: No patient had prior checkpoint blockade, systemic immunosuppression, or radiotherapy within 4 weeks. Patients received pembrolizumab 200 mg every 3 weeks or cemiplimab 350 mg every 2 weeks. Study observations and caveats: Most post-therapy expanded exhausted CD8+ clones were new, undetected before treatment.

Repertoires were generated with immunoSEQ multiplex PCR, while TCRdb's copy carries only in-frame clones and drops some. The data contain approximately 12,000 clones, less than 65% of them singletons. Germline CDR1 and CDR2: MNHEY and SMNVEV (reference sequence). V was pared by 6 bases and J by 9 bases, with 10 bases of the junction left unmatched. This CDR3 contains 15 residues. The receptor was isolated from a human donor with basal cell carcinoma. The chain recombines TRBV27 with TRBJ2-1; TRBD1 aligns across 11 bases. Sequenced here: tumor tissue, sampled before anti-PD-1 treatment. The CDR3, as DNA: TGTGCCAGCAGGAGTTTAACCGGGACAGGGGGTGAGCAGTTCTTC. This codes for CASRSLTGTGGEQFF.